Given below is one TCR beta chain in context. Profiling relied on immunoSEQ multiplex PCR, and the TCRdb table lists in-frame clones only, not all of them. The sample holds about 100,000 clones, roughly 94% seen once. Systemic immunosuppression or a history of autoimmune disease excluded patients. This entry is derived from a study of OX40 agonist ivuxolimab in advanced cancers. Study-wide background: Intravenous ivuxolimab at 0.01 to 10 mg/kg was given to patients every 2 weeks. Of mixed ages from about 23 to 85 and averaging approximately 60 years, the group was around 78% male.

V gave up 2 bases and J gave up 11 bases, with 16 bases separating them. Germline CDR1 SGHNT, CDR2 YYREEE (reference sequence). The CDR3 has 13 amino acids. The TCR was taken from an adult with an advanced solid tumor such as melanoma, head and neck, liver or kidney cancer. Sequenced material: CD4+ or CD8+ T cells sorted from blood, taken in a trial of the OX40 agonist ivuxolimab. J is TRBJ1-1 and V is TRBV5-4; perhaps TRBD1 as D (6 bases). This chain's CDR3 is CASSFTGSGGAFF. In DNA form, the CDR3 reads TGTGCCAGCAGCTTTACAGGGTCGGGGGGCGCTTTCTTT.